This T cell receptor beta chain is from a study of blood T cells in healthy people across ages. Study findings and constraints: The study regarded diversity estimates from one million T cells as underestimates. Relative to aged donors, long-lived donors carried more naive CD4+ cells and displayed higher diversity.

Donation came from healthy Caucasian individuals in Russia who were aged about 6 to 95. Worth noting for this clonotype: Its antigen remains unknown.

The second PCR ran about 6 to 12 cycles with a sample-barcoded 5' primer and J-beta primers. Tagging of each cDNA molecule was performed by a template-switch adaptor with 12 random nucleotides. TCRdb re-derived calls from the 5' RACE reads in MiXCR, one entry per CDR3 protein. Of 800,000 to 900,000 distinct CDR3 sequences in the sample, approximately 59% were seen once. With 2 bases removed from V and 8 bases from J, the gap between germline ends came to 16 bases. CDR3 length: 15 amino acids. Germline CDR1 and CDR2: ENHRY and SYGVKD. This sequence originates from a man aged 30-40 years in good health. The sequencing input was blood. This chain uses TRBV10-3 with TRBJ2-4; possible D gene TRBD1, 5 bases. CDR3 DNA sequence: TGTGCCATCAGTGAGGAGGACACCCTAGGGGACATTCAGTACTTC. Translation gives CAISEEDTLGDIQYF.